The 8 T cell receptor beta chains below all came from one sample that was sequenced in a study of T cell clonality in common variable immunodeficiency. Clones were read by immunoSEQ multiplex PCR, and TCRdb kept only the in-frame ones, dropping some. The table lists 50,000 to 65,000 clones, with no singletons. Sequences were obtained from peripheral blood mononuclear cells. These receptor sequences come from a person aged 18 to 75 in good health.

This clone was seen many times. The read terminates 3 residues before the CDR3 end, so the remaining end is supplied by the germline J gene. The V gene is TRBV2, the J gene TRBJ2-5; 9 bases are shared with TRBD1. Per the germline V gene, CDR1 is SNHLY and CDR2 is FYNNEI. This CDR3 comprises 16 residues. Losses at the gene ends were 0 bases for V and 5 bases for J; bases not matched to a gene: 7. Here the CDR3 reads CASSEALRTGDETQYF. The part of the CDR3 DNA that was read is TGTGCCAGCAGTGAAGCGCTAAGGACAGGGGACGAGACC. The variable domain in full, with the rest retrieved from reference TRBV2 and TRBJ2-5, is EPEVTQTPSHQVTQMGQEVILRCVPISNHLYFYWYRQILGQKVEFLVSFYNNEISEKSEIFDDQFSVERPDGSNFTLKIRSTKLEDSAMYFCASSEALRTGDETQYFGPGTRLLVL.

This clone was detected many times. The read ends 3 residues shy of where the CDR3 ends; the end is completed using the germline J gene. The chain uses TRBV2 and TRBJ2-7; D may be TRBD1 (5 bases). Between the trimmed V and J ends, which lost 6 bases and 6 bases, there was a span of 18 bases. Germline values: CDR1 SNHLY, CDR2 FYNNEI. The CDR3 runs 14 residues. The CDR3 sequence: CASSVGAGLGEQYF. The CDR3 bases that were read are TGTGCCAGCAGCGTTGGGGCAGGGCTCGGCGAG.

This clone has a count of ten or more. The CDR3 end is not reached by the read, which stops 3 residues before it; the germline J gene fills it in. This rearrangement joins TRBV28 to TRBJ1-5; maybe TRBD1 (6 bases). The V gene's germline CDR1 is MDHEN and CDR2 SYDVKM. This CDR3 has 16 residues. V lost 8 bases, J lost 1 base, and 18 bases lay in between. The CDR3 loop reads CASLGGAGESNQPQHF. CDR3 bases read: TGTGCCAGCCTCGGGGGGGCCGGGGAGAGCAATCAGCCC.

This clone was picked up many times. The read finishes 3 residues shy of the CDR3 end, and the germline J gene is used to complete it. This rearrangement joins TRBV19 to TRBJ2-7, with D possibly TRBD2 on 5 matching bases. CDR1 and CDR2 (germline): LNHDA, SQIVND (reference sequence). This CDR3 contains 14 residues. V lost 5 bases, J lost 2 bases, and 13 bases lay in between. CDR3 residues: CASSPRSGTYEQYF. The DNA read from the CDR3 is TGTGCCAGTAGTCCCCGGAGCGGAACCTACGAG.

There are a few counts of this clone. This CDR3 is CSAREIGGVYGYTF. Partial CDR3 DNA: TGCAGTGCCAGGGAGATAGGGGGGGTCTATGGC. The chain combines TRBV20-1 with TRBJ1-2; D is perhaps TRBD1 (6 bases). The sequenced fragment ends 3 residues before the CDR3 boundary, so the rest is inferred from the germline J gene. The germline CDR1 and CDR2 sequences are DFQATT and SNEGSKA (reference sequence). The CDR3 is made up of 14 amino acids. V was pared by 6 bases and J by 4 bases, with 18 bases between.

This clone was recorded at least ten times. The CDR3 end falls 3 residues outside the read, so it is completed with the germline J gene. V and J are TRBV11-1 and TRBJ1-2; D may be TRBD1 (5 bases). The CDR3 consists of 14 residues. Germline CDR1 reads SGHAT; CDR2 reads FQDESV (reference sequence). Trimming took 4 bases from V and 5 from J, leaving 14 bases between them. CDR3 loop: CASSSLPDSYGYTF. The DNA read from the CDR3 is TGTGCCAGCAGCTCACTACCCGACAGTTATGGC.

This clone was seen many times. The read stops 3 residues short of the end of the CDR3; the missing end is completed from the germline J gene. This rearrangement joins TRBV2 to TRBJ2-4, with TRBD1 matching over 7 bases. V gave up 4 bases and J gave up 6 bases; unmatched junction bases: 3. The CDR3 is 13 residues long. Germline values: CDR1 SNHLY, CDR2 FYNNEI. The sequenced part of the CDR3 DNA is TGTGCCAGCAGTGGGGACAGAGGAAACATT. This translates into CASSGDRGNI. The CDR3 as a whole reads CASSGDRGNIQYF.

This clone was counted many times. Partial CDR3 DNA: TGTGCCAGCAGCTCTAGCGGAATGACCTACGAG. Translation: CASSSSGMTYE. The whole CDR3 protein reads CASSSSGMTYEQYF. This chain joins TRBV7-3 and TRBJ2-7, with 7 bases fitting TRBD2. The read stops 3 residues short of the end of the CDR3; the missing end is completed from the germline J gene. Trimming at V came to 4 bases and at J to 2 bases, leaving 5 bases not matched to a gene. The length of the CDR3 is 14 residues. CDR1 SGHTA and CDR2 FQGTGA come from the germline V gene.